This T cell receptor (beta chain) was captured by sequencing in a study of cytomegalovirus exposure and HLA in healthy donors. Findings and caveats of the study: A classifier reportedly called cytomegalovirus status with high sensitivity and specificity.

A note on this clone: As yet, its antigen is unknown.

This CDR3 is built from 10 residues. Germline CDR1 is SGHTS and CDR2 is YDEGEE. Vbeta (60) and Jbeta (13) primers were used in the PCR. Clones were read by immunoSEQ multiplex PCR, and TCRdb kept only the in-frame ones, dropping some. The sample includes 150,000 or so clones, 75% to 85% of them seen just once. The chain joins TRBV5-8 to TRBJ2-5; D is uncertain. TRBJ2-7 explains the end of the DNA better; the J call may be wrong. The sequenced material came from PBMCs. This clonotype originated in a woman aged 40 to 55 in good health and CMV-seropositive. The CDR3 loop reads CASSVYEQYF. CDR3 coding DNA: TGTGCCAGCAGCGTCTACGAGCAGTACTTC.